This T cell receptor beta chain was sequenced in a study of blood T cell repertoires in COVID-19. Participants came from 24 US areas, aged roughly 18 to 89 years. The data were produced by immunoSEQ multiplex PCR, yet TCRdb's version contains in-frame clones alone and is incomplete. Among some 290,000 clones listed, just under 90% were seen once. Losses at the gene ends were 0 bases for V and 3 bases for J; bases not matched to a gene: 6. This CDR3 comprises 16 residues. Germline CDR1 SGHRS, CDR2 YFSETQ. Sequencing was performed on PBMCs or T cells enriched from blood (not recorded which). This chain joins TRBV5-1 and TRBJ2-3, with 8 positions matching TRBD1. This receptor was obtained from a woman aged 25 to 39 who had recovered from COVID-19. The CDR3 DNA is TGCGCCAGCAGCTTGGCCAGGACAGGGATAACAGATACGCAGTATTTT. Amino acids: CASSLARTGITDTQYF.